This entry lists 27 T cell receptor beta chains sequenced from one sample in a study of blood T cell repertoires in COVID-19. The method was immunoSEQ multiplex PCR; TCRdb's version includes in-frame clones alone and lacks a portion of them. This repertoire shows fewer than 250,000 clones, about 88% found once; its top ten account for less than 3.5%. The sample comprised peripheral blood. Receptor source: a woman aged 55 to 70 with acute or convalescent COVID-19.

The chain employs TRBV28 and TRBJ1-6, with 9 positions matching TRBD1. The CDR3 extends over 16 amino acids. Per the germline V gene, CDR1 is MDHEN and CDR2 is SYDVKM. Trimming took 6 bases from V and 7 from J; bases not matched to a gene: 10. Written as DNA, the CDR3 is TGTGCCAGCAGAACATCCGGGACAGGGAACAATTCACCCCTCCACTTT. Translating it yields CASRTSGTGNNSPLHF.

The chain's CDR3 is CSVQGLSNQPQHF. CDR3 nucleotide sequence: TGCAGCGTTCAGGGGTTAAGCAATCAGCCCCAGCATTTT. The rearrangement joins TRBV29-1 to TRBJ1-5, with a weak D call TRBD1 (6 bases). This CDR3 contains 13 residues. The V and J ends lost 5 bases and 1 base respectively, with 9 bases between them. Germline loops: CDR1 SQVTM, CDR2 ANQGSEA.

Comment on this clone: In the same sample, other DNA sequences code for this CDR3. The chain employs TRBV5-1 and TRBJ1-1; D is undetermined. Germline-derived CDR1 and CDR2 are SGHRS and YFSETQ. The CDR3 extends over 14 amino acids. V lost 0 bases and J lost 1, with 7 bases in between. CDR3: CASSLAGRNTEAFF. The CDR3 nucleotides read TGCGCCAGCAGCTTGGCTGGGAGGAACACTGAAGCTTTCTTT.

The chain links TRBV7-2 to TRBJ2-5, with D possibly matching TRBD2 (7 bases). Germline V gene lookup returns CDR1 SGHTA and CDR2 FQGNSA. The CDR3 loop spans 16 amino acids. The V end lost 2 bases, the J end lost 5 bases, and 18 bases lay between the germline ends. DNA of the CDR3: TGTGCCAGCAGCTTATCCTTAGCGGAGGGGGGGGAGACCCAGTACTTC. Its translation is CASSLSLAEGGETQYF.

This sequence joins TRBV3-1 (or the pseudogene TRBV3-2) and TRBJ2-1; possibly TRBD2 for D (6 bases). The V end was cut by 3 bases, the J end by 0 bases, with 9 bases between. This CDR3 contains 15 residues. Germline assignment: CDR1 LGHDT and CDR2 YNNKEL (reference sequence). The DNA for the CDR3 is TGTGCCAGCAGCCAGGAGACTAGCTCCTACAATGAGCAGTTCTTC. Translation: CASSQETSSYNEQFF.

This sequence joins TRBV18 and TRBJ1-2, with TRBD1 matching over 8 bases. With 0 bases clipped from V and 8 bases from J, the junction kept 5 bases outside the gene matches. Germline lookup yields CDR1 KGHSH and CDR2 LQKENI. This CDR3 comprises 14 residues. Here the CDR3 reads CASSPPTTGVGYTF. In DNA form, the CDR3 reads TGTGCCAGCTCACCACCGACGACAGGGGTCGGCTACACCTTC. Full variable domain (outside the CDR3, taken from reference TRBV18 and TRBJ1-2): NAGVMQNPRHLVRRRGQEARLRCSPMKGHSHVYWYRQLPEEGLKFMVYLQKENIIDESGMPKERFSAEFPKEGPSILRIQQVVRGDSAAYFCASSPPTTGVGYTFGSGTRLTVV.

The chain employs TRBV30 and TRBJ2-7, with D perhaps TRBD2 (6 bases). The length of the CDR3 is 13 residues. Germline CDR1 reads GTSNPN; CDR2 reads SVGIG (reference sequence). Trimming stripped 0 bases from V and 7 bases from J, with 13 bases between. CDR3 DNA sequence: TGTGCCTGGAGTGTAATGGGCAGCGGGGAGCAGTACTTC. Translating it yields CAWSVMGSGEQYF.

The chain is built from TRBV18 and TRBJ2-7; D perhaps matches TRBD1 (5 bases). Germline CDR1 and CDR2: KGHSH and LQKENI. The germline V and J ends were trimmed by 2 bases and 5 bases, with 16 bases remaining between them. CDR3 length: 15 amino acids. The CDR3 nucleotides read TGTGCCAGCTCACCAGCCCAGAATCAGGGAAACGAGCAGTACTTC. This translates into CASSPAQNQGNEQYF.

The chain recombines TRBV5-5 with TRBJ2-1; D may be TRBD2 (6 bases). Germline V CDR1 and CDR2: SGHKS, YYEKEE (reference sequence). V shed 2 bases and J shed 6 bases, with 12 bases lying between them. CDR3 size: 14 residues. CDR3 DNA sequence: TGTGCCAGCAGCTTCGTTGGGGGGACCAATGAGCAGTTCTTC. Translating it yields CASSFVGGTNEQFF.

Worth noting for this clone: This sample includes further DNA sequences coding for the same CDR3. In nucleotides, the CDR3 is TGTGCCAGCAGCTTGGACAGGGGGCCGTACGAGCAGTACTTC. Its protein is CASSLDRGPYEQYF. The chain recombines TRBV5-5 with TRBJ2-7; the match to TRBD1 covers 9 bases. CDR1 and CDR2 (germline): SGHKS, YYEKEE (reference sequence). V dropped 0 bases and J dropped 4; count of bases not matched to a gene: 2. This CDR3 has 14 residues.

The genes are TRBV11-2 and TRBJ1-4; D unresolved. Germline assignment: CDR1 SGHAT and CDR2 FQNNGV. V lost 8 bases and J 8 bases, leaving 15 bases between the germline ends. The CDR3 is 13 residues long. The CDR3 nucleotides are TGTGCCAGCGGCGTCGGGGTTTGGGAAAAACTGTTTTTT. Translation gives CASGVGVWEKLFF. The whole variable domain, remainder taken from reference TRBV11-2 and TRBJ1-4, is EAGVAQSPRYKIIEKRQSVAFWCNPISGHATLYWYQQILGQGPKLLIQFQNNGVVDDSQLPKDRFSAERLKGVDSTLKIQPAKLEDSAVYLCASGVGVWEKLFFGSGTQLSVL.

This rearrangement joins TRBV11-2 to TRBJ2-7; D might be TRBD1 (6 bases). V lost 4 bases and J lost 1, with 11 bases in between. The CDR3 consists of 14 residues. CDR1 and CDR2 (germline): SGHAT, FQNNGV. Written as DNA, the CDR3 is TGTGCCAGCAGCTCGGACAGATTTTCCTACGAGCAGTACTTC. As protein: CASSSDRFSYEQYF.

The V gene is TRBV6-1, the J gene TRBJ2-1; D possibly corresponds to TRBD2 (7 bases). The CDR3 is 17 amino acids. Germline V gene lookup returns CDR1 MNHNS and CDR2 SASEGT. V shed 2 bases and J shed 0 bases, with 14 bases lying between them. CDR3 nucleotides: TGTGCCAGCAGTGAATACCGGGGGGCATCCTCCTACAATGAGCAGTTCTTC. Translating it yields CASSEYRGASSYNEQFF.

The V and J genes are TRBV6-6 and TRBJ2-2; 9 bases line up with TRBD1. After removal of 6 bases from V and 6 bases from J, the junction contained 8 bases not matched to a gene. The CDR3 consists of 15 residues. Germline assignment: CDR1 MNHNY and CDR2 SVGAGI (reference sequence). CDR3 sequence (DNA): TGTGCCAGCAGATCGGGACAGGGTGGGGCCGGGGAGCTGTTTTTT. Translating it yields CASRSGQGGAGELFF.

CDR3 protein: CASRGGFYGYTF. The CDR3 DNA is TGTGCCAGTAGGGGCGGGTTCTATGGCTACACCTTC. The chain couples TRBV19 to TRBJ1-2; the D is unclear. There are 12 residues in the CDR3. V lost 6 bases, J lost 4 bases, and 9 bases lay in between. CDR1 LNHDA and CDR2 SQIVND come from the germline V gene (reference sequence).

This clone was observed a single time. The chain carries TRBV19 and TRBJ2-3; TRBD2 aligns across 10 bases. Trimming cost V 2 bases and J 3 bases; bases outside gene matches: 2. The germline gives CDR1 LNHDA, CDR2 SQIVND (reference sequence). The CDR3 spans 15 residues. The chain's CDR3 is CASSILAGVTDTQYF. CDR3 nucleotide sequence: TGTGCCAGTAGTATACTAGCGGGAGTGACAGATACGCAGTATTTT.

The J gene is TRBJ1-6, the V gene TRBV2, with a possible D match to TRBD1 (5 bases). The length of the CDR3 is 15 residues. Germline V gene lookup returns CDR1 SNHLY and CDR2 FYNNEI. V lost 8 bases to trimming and J lost 8 bases, with 19 bases between them. The CDR3 DNA is TGTGCCAGCTCAGACAGCCCTTCCCTCCATTCACCCCTCCACTTT. The encoded protein is CASSDSPSLHSPLHF.

The chain couples TRBV2 to TRBJ1-5, with TRBD1 identical over 7 bases. The CDR3 covers 13 residues. V gave up 4 bases and J gave up 7 bases; unmatched junction bases: 4. Germline values: CDR1 SNHLY, CDR2 FYNNEI. The CDR3 DNA follows: TGTGCCAGCAGTGGACAGGGAGACCAGCCCCAGCATTTT. This codes for CASSGQGDQPQHF.

Points on this clone: The limits of the CDR3 on the DNA are not certain, so only TCRdb's listed CDR3 is given. V and J are TRBV18 and TRBJ2-7; TRBD2 is taken as the D call from the table, unchecked against the DNA. CDR1 is KGHSH, CDR2 LQKENI, per germline. The CDR3 adds up to 17 amino acids, both ends counted. This CDR3 reads CASCASSPPPAGGEQYF.

This clone was detected ten times or more. CDR3 DNA sequence: TGTGCCAGTTCGAGACGGAGACTAGATTTGAACACCGGGGAGCTGTTTTTT. This codes for CASSRRRLDLNTGELFF. The rearrangement links TRBV7-9 to TRBJ2-2; perhaps TRBD2 as D (6 bases). This CDR3 region has 17 residues. Trimming took 9 bases from V and 1 from J, leaving 21 bases between them. In germline, CDR1 is SEHNR, CDR2 FQNEAQ (reference sequence).

The V gene is TRBV27, the J gene TRBJ2-1; D remains unclear. Germline loops: CDR1 MNHEY, CDR2 SMNVEV (reference sequence). The CDR3 runs to 14 residues. Trimming took off 3 bases at V and 5 bases at J, with 11 bases between the two ends. Here the CDR3 DNA reads TGTGCCAGCAGTTTTTCCGGAGTCAACAATGAGCAGTTCTTC. Its translation: CASSFSGVNNEQFF.

V gene TRBV9 combines with J gene TRBJ1-6; TRBD1 agrees at 9 bases. The CDR3 is 15 residues long. Germline V gene data show CDR1 as SGDLS and CDR2 as YYNGEE. J lost 9 bases, V lost 1 base, and 5 bases had no gene match. CDR3 in amino acids: CASSVRDREGSPLHF. The CDR3 region has the DNA TGTGCCAGCAGCGTACGGGACAGGGAAGGTTCACCCCTCCACTTT.

V is TRBV6-5 and J is TRBJ2-7, with D maybe TRBD1 (5 bases). Germline assignment: CDR1 MNHEY and CDR2 SVGAGI. V lost 8 bases and J lost 3, with 14 bases in between. The CDR3 totals 13 residues. The CDR3 region is CASHKTAVYEQYF. The DNA for the CDR3 is TGTGCCAGCCATAAGACAGCTGTCTACGAGCAGTACTTC.

This clone was seen just once. The rearrangement joins TRBV29-1 to TRBJ1-2, with TRBD1 matching over 10 bases. With V trimmed by 2 bases and J by 4 bases, 10 bases remained unmatched. The CDR3 totals 16 residues. CDR1 is SQVTM and CDR2 is ANQGSEA in the germline V gene. CDR3 region: CSVELDRGTEIYGYTF. The CDR3 nucleotides read TGCAGCGTTGAACTGGACAGGGGGACAGAGATCTATGGCTACACCTTC.

The chain has TRBV4-3 and TRBJ1-5; D unclear. Looked up from germline, CDR1 is LGHNA and CDR2 is YSLEER. Trimming took 3 bases from V and 4 from J, leaving 13 bases between them. This CDR3 has 15 amino acids. Here the CDR3 DNA reads TGCGCCAGCAGCCACGACATGAATCTTAATCAGCCCCAGCATTTT. Translating it yields CASSHDMNLNQPQHF.

The rearrangement links TRBV18 to TRBJ2-7, with TRBD1 matching 9 bases. From germline, CDR1 is KGHSH and CDR2 LQKENI. This CDR3 is built from 14 residues. The V and J ends lost 1 base and 2 bases, in that order; junction bases with no gene match: 0. CDR3 DNA: TGTGCCAGCTCACCACGACAGGGGGCCTACGAGCAGTACTTC. Protein: CASSPRQGAYEQYF. Combining the CDR3 with reference TRBV18 and TRBJ2-7 gives the whole variable domain NAGVMQNPRHLVRRRGQEARLRCSPMKGHSHVYWYRQLPEEGLKFMVYLQKENIIDESGMPKERFSAEFPKEGPSILRIQQVVRGDSAAYFCASSPRQGAYEQYFGPGTRLTVT.

This chain joins TRBV7-9 and TRBJ1-4; no clear D gene. Germline V gene sequence: CDR1 SEHNR, CDR2 FQNEAQ (reference sequence). The CDR3 sequence is 15 residues long. The germline V and J ends were trimmed by 1 base and 7 bases, with 13 bases remaining between them. The CDR3 nucleotides are TGTGCCAGCAGCTTAGAGTCAATATGGAGTGAAAAACTGTTTTTT. Protein product: CASSLESIWSEKLFF. Full variable domain (rest looked up from reference TRBV7-9 and TRBJ1-4): DTGVSQNPRHKITKRGQNVTFRCDPISEHNRLYWYRQTLGQGPEFLTYFQNEAQLEKSRLLSDRFSAERPKGSFSTLEIQRTEQGDSAMYLCASSLESIWSEKLFFGSGTQLSVL.